A selection of T cell receptor beta chains follows, all from one sample in a study of T cell changes during pregnancy in multiple sclerosis. Method: immunoSEQ multiplex PCR; TCRdb's copy keeps in-frame clones and lacks some. The sample carries 40,000 or so clones, roughly nine tenths recorded once. The material sequenced was CD8+ T cells from peripheral blood mononuclear cells, taken in the first trimester of pregnancy. The receptor set was obtained from a female donor with multiple sclerosis, enrolled in a pregnancy study. Both conserved end residues are part of each CDR3. The D gene is left open where the match is weak. For some rows the clone size is stated as once, few or many, or as a class when expanded; others skip it.

j_gene | d_gene | len | v_gene | abundance | CDR3nt | CDR3aa
TRBJ1-4 | - | 14 | TRBV6-1 | - | TGTGCCAGCAGTGAAGGGGGGGGTAATGAAAAACTGTTTTTT | CASSEGGGNEKLFF
TRBJ2-5 | TRBD2 | 16 | TRBV15 | - | TGTGCCACCAGCAGAGAACTAGCGGGGGGTCAAGAGACCCAGTACTTC | CATSRELAGGQETQYF
TRBJ1-2 | - | 13 | TRBV6-4 | few | TGTGCCAGCAGTGACTCGAATCAGGCTGGCTACACCTTC | CASSDSNQAGYTF
TRBJ2-3 | TRBD1 | 16 | TRBV7-8 | - | TGTGCCAGCAGCTTAGGGCCAGGGGGCGCGACAGATACGCAGTATTTT | CASSLGPGGATDTQYF
TRBJ2-2 | - | 15 | TRBV6-1 | - | TGTGCCAGCAGTGAAAGTACAGGGAACACCGGGGAGCTGTTTTTT | CASSESTGNTGELFF
TRBJ2-1 | TRBD2 | 19 | TRBV5-6 | once | TGTGCCAGCAGCCCTGGACTAGCGGGGGGGCCGGGCTCCTACAATGAGCAGTTCTTC | CASSPGLAGGPGSYNEQFF
TRBJ1-4 | - | 14 | TRBV6-1 | - | TGTGCCAGCAGTGCGGGAGAAGCTAATGAAAAACTGTTTTTT | CASSAGEANEKLFF
TRBJ2-7 | - | 14 | TRBV6-1 | - | TGTGCCAGCAGTGAAGTGGGGGCTGGGAGATGGCAGTACTTC | CASSEVGAGRWQYF
TRBJ1-1 | - | 15 | TRBV5-4 | - | TGTGCCAGCAGCAATGGGCCGACAGACAACACTGAAGCTTTCTTT | CASSNGPTDNTEAFF
TRBJ2-7 | - | 14 | TRBV11-2 | - | TGTGCCAGCAGCTTAGATTACAGCTCCTACGAGCAGTACTTC | CASSLDYSSYEQYF
TRBJ2-7 | - | 12 | TRBV2 | - | TGTGCCAGCAGTGAGGGGGCAGTCGAGCAGTACTTC | CASSEGAVEQYF
TRBJ2-1 | TRBD2 | 17 | TRBV9 | - | TGTGCCAGCAGCGCCCTAGGGCTAGCGGGGATCGACAATGAGCAGTTCTTC | CASSALGLAGIDNEQFF
TRBJ2-1 | TRBD2 | 14 | TRBV19 | - | TGTGCCAGTAGTCCAGCGGGAACTTCCCGCGAGCAGTTCTTC | CASSPAGTSREQFF
TRBJ1-1 | TRBD1 | 15 | TRBV10-3 | - | TGTGCCATAGACCAGGAGGGGGCTGAATACACTGAAGCTTTCTTT | CAIDQEGAEYTEAFF
TRBJ2-7 | - | 14 | TRBV29-1 | - | TGCAGCGTGCCAAGACAGGAAAGCTCCTACGAGCAGTACTTC | CSVPRQESSYEQYF
TRBJ1-2 | - | 15 | TRBV7-9 | - | TGTGCCAGCAGCCAAAGCCTCGATGGGGCTTATGGCTACACCTTC | CASSQSLDGAYGYTF
TRBJ2-3 | - | 17 | TRBV4-2 | - | TGTGCCAGCAGCTCCAGCCCGGGGGGCAAGAGCACAGATACGCAGTATTTT | CASSSSPGGKSTDTQYF
TRBJ2-7 | - | 13 | TRBV6-5 | - | TGTGCCAGCAGTTCAGACTCCCCTCTCGAGCAGTACTTC | CASSSDSPLEQYF
TRBJ2-3 | TRBD1 | 14 | TRBV6-5 | - | TGTGCCAGCTTTGGGACAGCCGGCACAGATACGCAGTATTTT | CASFGTAGTDTQYF
TRBJ2-2 | TRBD1 | 17 | TRBV7-9 | - | TGTGCCAGCAGCTTCCTCCGGACAGGGCCGGGCACCGGGGAGCTGTTTTTT | CASSFLRTGPGTGELFF
TRBJ1-4 | TRBD1 | 13 | TRBV6-6 | - | TGTGCCAGCAGGGGACAGGGGCATGAAAAACTGTTTTTT | CASRGQGHEKLFF
TRBJ2-7 | - | 13 | TRBV21-1 | - | TGTGCCAGCAGCCCGAGACAGGGACACGAGCAGTACTTC | CASSPRQGHEQYF
TRBJ2-7 | - | 13 | TRBV6-5 | - | TGTGCCAGCAGTTTAGCCGGGGACTACGAGCAGTACTTC | CASSLAGDYEQYF
TRBJ2-3 | TRBD1 | 16 | TRBV2 | - | TGTGCCAGCAGTGAGCGGGGCGGGACAGGGAAGGATACGCAGTATTTT | CASSERGGTGKDTQYF
TRBJ2-1 | TRBD2 | 16 | TRBV4-1 | - | TGCGCCAGCAGCCCTGTTGAGCGGGGGGACTACAATGAGCAGTTCTTC | CASSPVERGDYNEQFF
TRBJ1-2 | TRBD1 | 14 | TRBV6-6 | once | TGTGCCAGCAGTTATCGGGACAGGGTTGGCGGCTACACCTTC | CASSYRDRVGGYTF
TRBJ2-7 | - | 13 | TRBV29-1 | - | TGCAGCGTGATGGACAGTGACTCCTACGAGCAGTACTTC | CSVMDSDSYEQYF
TRBJ2-5 | - | 11 | TRBV6-5 | once | TGTGCCAGCGGATACGGGGAGACCCAGTACTTC | CASGYGETQYF
TRBJ1-3 | - | 17 | TRBV11-2 | - | TGTGCCAGCAGCTTAGATAGCCAGGCGGAGGACGGAAACACCATATATTTT | CASSLDSQAEDGNTIYF
TRBJ2-5 | TRBD2 | 15 | TRBV30 | - | TGTGCCTGGAGTGTCGGGCTAGCGGACCAAGAGACCCAGTACTTC | CAWSVGLADQETQYF
TRBJ2-1 | TRBD2 | 14 | TRBV27 | - | TGTGCCAGCAGTTTAGCGGGGGGATACAATGAGCAGTTCTTC | CASSLAGGYNEQFF
TRBJ2-2 | - | 13 | TRBV6-5 | - | TGTGCCAGCAGTTACTCGAGCACCGGGGAGCTGTTTTTT | CASSYSSTGELFF
TRBJ2-7 | - | 14 | TRBV5-1 | - | TGCGCCAGCAGCTTGGATACTATTTACTACGAGCAGTACTTC | CASSLDTIYYEQYF
TRBJ2-7 | - | 15 | TRBV11-2 | - | TGTGCCAGCAGTGAGGTCCGGGGAAAGACTGACGAGCAGTACTTC | CASSEVRGKTDEQYF
TRBJ2-3 | - | 14 | TRBV13 | - | TGTGCCAGCAGCCCCCGGGATCGCACAGATACGCAGTATTTT | CASSPRDRTDTQYF
TRBJ1-4 | - | 16 | TRBV11-2 | - | TGTGCCAGCAGCTTAGTGGGGCAGGGCACTAATGAAAAACTGTTTTTT | CASSLVGQGTNEKLFF
TRBJ2-7 | - | 16 | TRBV2 | - | TGTGCCAGCAGTTCCTATCAAGTTGACTACCCCTACGAGCAGTACTTC | CASSSYQVDYPYEQYF
TRBJ2-1 | TRBD2 | 16 | TRBV4-1 | - | TGCGCCAGCAGCCATCCGACTAGCGGGGGGTCGGATGAGCAGTTCTTC | CASSHPTSGGSDEQFF
TRBJ2-1 | TRBD2 | 16 | TRBV14 | - | TGTGCCAGCAGTCAGCAAACTAGCGGGGCCTACAATGAGCAGTTCTTC | CASSQQTSGAYNEQFF
TRBJ1-5 | TRBD1 | 14 | TRBV7-8 | - | TGTGCCAGCAGCCGACGACAGGGGAAGCAGCCCCAGCATTTT | CASSRRQGKQPQHF
TRBJ1-1 | - | 14 | TRBV19 | - | TGTGCCAGCTCTACCAGTCGGGATAACACTGAAGCTTTCTTT | CASSTSRDNTEAFF
TRBJ1-6 | - | 17 | TRBV7-3 | - | TGTGCCAGCAGCTTAAATGGAGAGTCGGGCTATAATTCACCCCTCCACTTT | CASSLNGESGYNSPLHF